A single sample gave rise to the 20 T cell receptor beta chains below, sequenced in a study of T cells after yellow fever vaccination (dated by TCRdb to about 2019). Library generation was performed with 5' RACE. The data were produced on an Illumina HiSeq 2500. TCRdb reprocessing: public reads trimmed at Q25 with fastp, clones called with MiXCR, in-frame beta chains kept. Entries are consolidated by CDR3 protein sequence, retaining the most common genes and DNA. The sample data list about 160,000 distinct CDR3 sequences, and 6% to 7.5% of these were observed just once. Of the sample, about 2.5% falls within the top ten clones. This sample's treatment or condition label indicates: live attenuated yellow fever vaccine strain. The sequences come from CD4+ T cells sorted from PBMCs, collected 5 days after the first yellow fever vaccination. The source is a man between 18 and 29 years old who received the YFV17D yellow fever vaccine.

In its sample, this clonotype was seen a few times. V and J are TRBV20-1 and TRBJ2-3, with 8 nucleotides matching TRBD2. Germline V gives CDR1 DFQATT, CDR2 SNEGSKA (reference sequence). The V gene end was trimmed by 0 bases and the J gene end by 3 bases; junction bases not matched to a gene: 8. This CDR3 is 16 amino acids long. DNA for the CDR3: TGCAGTGCTAGAGACCCGGAGCGGGGGAAAACAGATACGCAGTATTTT. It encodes CSARDPERGKTDTQYF.

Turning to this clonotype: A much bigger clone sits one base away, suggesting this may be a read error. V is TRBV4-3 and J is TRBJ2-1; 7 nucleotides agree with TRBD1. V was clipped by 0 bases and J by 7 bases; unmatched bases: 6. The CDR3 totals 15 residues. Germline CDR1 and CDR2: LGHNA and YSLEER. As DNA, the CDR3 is TGCGCCAGCAGCCAAGAAGTACAGGGGAGTAATGAGCAGTTCTTC. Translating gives CASSQEVQGSNEQFF.

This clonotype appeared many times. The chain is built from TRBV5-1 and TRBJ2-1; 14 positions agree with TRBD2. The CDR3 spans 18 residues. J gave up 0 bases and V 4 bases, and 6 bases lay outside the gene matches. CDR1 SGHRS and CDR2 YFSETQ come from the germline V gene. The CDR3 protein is CASSGGTSGGTSYNEQFF. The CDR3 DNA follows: TGCGCCAGCAGCGGCGGGACTAGCGGGGGTACCTCCTACAATGAGCAGTTCTTC. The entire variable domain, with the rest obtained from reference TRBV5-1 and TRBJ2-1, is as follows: KAGVTQTPRYLIKTRGQQVTLSCSPISGHRSVSWYQQTPGQGLQFLFEYFSETQRNKGNFPGRFSGRQFSNSRSEMNVSTLELGDSALYLCASSGGTSGGTSYNEQFFGPGTRLTVL.

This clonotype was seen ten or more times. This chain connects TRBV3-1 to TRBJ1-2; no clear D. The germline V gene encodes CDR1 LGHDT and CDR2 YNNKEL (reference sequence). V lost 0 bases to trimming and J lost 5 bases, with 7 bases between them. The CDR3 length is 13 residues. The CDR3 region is CASSQEGFYGYTF. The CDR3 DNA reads TGTGCCAGCAGCCAAGAAGGCTTTTATGGCTACACCTTC. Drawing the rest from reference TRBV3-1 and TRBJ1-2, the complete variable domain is DTAVSQTPKYLVTQMGNDKSIKCEQNLGHDTMYWYKQDSKKFLKIMFSYNNKELIINETVPNRFSPKSPDKAHLNLHINSLELGDSAVYFCASSQEGFYGYTFGSGTRLTVV.

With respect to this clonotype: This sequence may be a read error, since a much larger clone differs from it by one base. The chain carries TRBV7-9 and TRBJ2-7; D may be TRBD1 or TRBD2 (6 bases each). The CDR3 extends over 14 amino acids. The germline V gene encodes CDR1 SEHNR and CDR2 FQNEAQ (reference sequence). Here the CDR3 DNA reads TGTGACAGCAGCCGCGAAGGGGGGATAGGGGAGCAGTACGTC. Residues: CDSSREGGIGEQYV.

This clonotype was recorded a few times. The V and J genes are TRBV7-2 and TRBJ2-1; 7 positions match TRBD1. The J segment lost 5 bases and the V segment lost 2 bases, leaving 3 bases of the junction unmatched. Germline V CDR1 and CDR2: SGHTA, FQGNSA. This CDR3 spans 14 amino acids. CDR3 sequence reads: CASSLMGQHNEQFF. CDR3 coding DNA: TGTGCCAGCAGCTTAATGGGACAGCACAATGAGCAGTTCTTC.

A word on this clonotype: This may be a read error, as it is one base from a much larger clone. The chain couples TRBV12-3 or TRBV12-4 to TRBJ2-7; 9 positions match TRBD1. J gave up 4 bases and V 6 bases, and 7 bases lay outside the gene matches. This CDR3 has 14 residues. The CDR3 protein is CASRRDRVWYEQYF. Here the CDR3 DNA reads TGTGCCAGCAGGCGGGACAGGGTCTGGTACGAGCAGTACTTC.

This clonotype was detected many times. The CDR3 is CASRLGLDVGEQFF. The CDR3 region has the DNA TGTGCCAGCAGACTGGGACTAGATGTCGGTGAGCAGTTCTTC. The chain uses TRBV7-2 and TRBJ2-1; 8 nucleotides agree with TRBD2. V gave up 6 bases and J gave up 9 bases; unmatched junction bases: 10. Germline V gene data show CDR1 as SGHTA and CDR2 as FQGNSA. CDR3 size: 14 residues.

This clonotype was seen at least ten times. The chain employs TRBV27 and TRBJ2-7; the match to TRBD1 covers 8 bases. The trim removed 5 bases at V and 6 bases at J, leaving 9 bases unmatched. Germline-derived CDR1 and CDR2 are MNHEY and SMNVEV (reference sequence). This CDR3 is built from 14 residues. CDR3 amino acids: CASSLDRGKSEQYF. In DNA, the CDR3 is TGTGCCAGCAGTCTTGACAGGGGCAAGAGCGAGCAGTACTTC.

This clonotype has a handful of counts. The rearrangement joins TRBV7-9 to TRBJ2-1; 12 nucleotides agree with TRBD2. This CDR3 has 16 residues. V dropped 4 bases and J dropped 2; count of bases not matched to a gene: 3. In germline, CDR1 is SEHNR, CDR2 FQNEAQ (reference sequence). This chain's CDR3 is CASSSLAGGPYNEQFF. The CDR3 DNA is TGTGCCAGCAGCTCCCTAGCGGGGGGGCCCTACAATGAGCAGTTCTTC.

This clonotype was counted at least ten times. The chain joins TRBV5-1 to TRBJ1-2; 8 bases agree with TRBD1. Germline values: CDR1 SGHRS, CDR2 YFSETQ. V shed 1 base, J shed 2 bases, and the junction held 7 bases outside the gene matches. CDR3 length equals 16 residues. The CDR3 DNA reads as TGCGCCAGCAGCTTGTGGGAACAGGGGGAAAACTATGGCTACACCTTC. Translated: CASSLWEQGENYGYTF.

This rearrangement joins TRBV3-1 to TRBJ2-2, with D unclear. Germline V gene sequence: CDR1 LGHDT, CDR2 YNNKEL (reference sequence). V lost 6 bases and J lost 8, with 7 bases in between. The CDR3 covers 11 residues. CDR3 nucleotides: TGTGCCAGCAGATGGGCGGGGGAGCTGTTTTTT. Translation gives CASRWAGELFF. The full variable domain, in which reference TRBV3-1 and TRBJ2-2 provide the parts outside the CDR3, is DTAVSQTPKYLVTQMGNDKSIKCEQNLGHDTMYWYKQDSKKFLKIMFSYNNKELIINETVPNRFSPKSPDKAHLNLHINSLELGDSAVYFCASRWAGELFFGEGSRLTVL.

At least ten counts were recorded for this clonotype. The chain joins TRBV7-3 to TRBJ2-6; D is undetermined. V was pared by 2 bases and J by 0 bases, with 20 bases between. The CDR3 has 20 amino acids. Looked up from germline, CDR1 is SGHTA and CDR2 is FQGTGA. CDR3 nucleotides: TGTGCCAGCAGCTTATATGTTTCGGATGCCCTAAACTCTGGGGCCAACGTCCTGACTTTC. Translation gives CASSLYVSDALNSGANVLTF.

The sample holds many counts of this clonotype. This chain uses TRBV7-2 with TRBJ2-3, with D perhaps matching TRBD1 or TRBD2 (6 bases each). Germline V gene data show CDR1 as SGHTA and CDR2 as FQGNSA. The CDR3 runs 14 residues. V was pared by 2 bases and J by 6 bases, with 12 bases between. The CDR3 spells CASSLTFGGDTQYF. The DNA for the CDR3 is TGTGCCAGCAGCTTAACGTTCGGGGGCGATACGCAGTATTTT.

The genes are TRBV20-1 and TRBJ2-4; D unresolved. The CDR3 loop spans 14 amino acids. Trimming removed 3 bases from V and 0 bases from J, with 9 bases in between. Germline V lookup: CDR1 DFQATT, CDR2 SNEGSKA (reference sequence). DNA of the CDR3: TGCAGTGCTAGGGTGGTTTTAGCCAAAAACATTCAGTACTTC. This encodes CSARVVLAKNIQYF.

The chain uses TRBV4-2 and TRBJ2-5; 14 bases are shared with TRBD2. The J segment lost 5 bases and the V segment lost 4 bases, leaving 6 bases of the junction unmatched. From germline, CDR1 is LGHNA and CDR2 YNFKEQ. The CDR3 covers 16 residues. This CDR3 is CASSRGTSGGSETQYF. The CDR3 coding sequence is TGTGCCAGCAGCCGAGGGACTAGCGGGGGCTCTGAGACCCAGTACTTC.

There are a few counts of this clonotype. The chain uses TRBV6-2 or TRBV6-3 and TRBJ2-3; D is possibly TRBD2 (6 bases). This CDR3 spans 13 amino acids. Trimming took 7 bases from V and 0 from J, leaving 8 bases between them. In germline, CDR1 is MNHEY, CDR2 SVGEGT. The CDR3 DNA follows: TGTGCCAGCATGGGACTCAGCACAGATACGCAGTATTTT. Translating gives CASMGLSTDTQYF.

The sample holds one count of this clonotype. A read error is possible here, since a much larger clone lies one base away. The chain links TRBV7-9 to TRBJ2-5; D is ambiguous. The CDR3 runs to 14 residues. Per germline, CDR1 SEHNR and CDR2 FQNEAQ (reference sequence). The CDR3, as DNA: TGTACCAGCAGCTTAGGCCGGGACCAAGAGACCCAGTACTTC. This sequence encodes CTSSLGRDQETQYF.

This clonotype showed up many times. The CDR3 loop is CASSLGPSGGETTEAFF. The CDR3 coding sequence is TGCGCCAGCAGCTTGGGGCCCTCCGGGGGGGAGACGACTGAAGCTTTCTTT. The V and J genes are TRBV5-1 and TRBJ1-1; tentative D call: TRBD1 (5 bases). CDR3 length: 17 residues. The germline V and J ends were trimmed by 0 bases and 5 bases, with 20 bases remaining between them. In germline, CDR1 is SGHRS, CDR2 YFSETQ.

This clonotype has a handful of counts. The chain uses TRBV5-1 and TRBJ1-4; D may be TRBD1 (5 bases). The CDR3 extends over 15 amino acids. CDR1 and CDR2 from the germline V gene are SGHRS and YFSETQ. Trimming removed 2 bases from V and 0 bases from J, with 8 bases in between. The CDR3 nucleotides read TGCGCCAGCAGCTTACGGGGACCAACTAATGAAAAACTGTTTTTT. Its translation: CASSLRGPTNEKLFF.